These 8 T cell receptor beta chains were all obtained from the same sample, sequenced in a study of T cells in localized non-small cell lung cancer. Only in-frame clones appear in the TCRdb table, and some are missing; sequencing was by immunoSEQ multiplex PCR. The data show 45,000 to 60,000 clones, around 81% seen once. The input for sequencing was peripheral blood, taken before any cancer treatment. These receptors all stem from a female donor over 55 with stage II squamous cell lung carcinoma.

The rearrangement links TRBV6-5 to TRBJ2-3; D unresolved. This CDR3 is built from 14 residues. The V gene's germline CDR1 is MNHEY and CDR2 SVGAGI. V was clipped by 8 bases and J by 0 bases, with 12 bases between them. The CDR3 sequence is CASARDFSTDTQYF. The DNA of the CDR3 is TGTGCCAGCGCTAGAGATTTTAGCACAGATACGCAGTATTTT.

The CDR3 sequence is CASSILRSNYGYTF. As DNA, the CDR3 is TGTGCCAGTAGTATCTTAAGATCTAACTATGGCTACACCTTC. J is TRBJ1-2 and V is TRBV19; D not certain. Germline V gene data show CDR1 as LNHDA and CDR2 as SQIVND (reference sequence). V lost 3 bases and J lost 0, with 8 bases in between. The CDR3 is made up of 14 amino acids.

This clone came up once. The genes are TRBV19 and TRBJ1-4; D perhaps matches TRBD1 (5 bases). The CDR3 sequence is 16 residues long. CDR1 and CDR2 (germline): LNHDA, SQIVND (reference sequence). Trimming left V 0 bases short and J 10 bases short, with 18 bases between. Here the CDR3 reads CASSIEPGIQRGKLFF. CDR3 DNA sequence: TGTGCCAGTAGTATAGAGCCCGGGATTCAAAGGGGAAAACTGTTTTTT.

V is TRBV7-6 and J is TRBJ2-7, with a possible D match to TRBD1 (5 bases). V was clipped by 2 bases and J by 0 bases, with 14 bases between them. CDR3 length equals 16 residues. The germline gives CDR1 SGHVS, CDR2 FNYEAQ. Written as DNA, the CDR3 is TGTGCCAGCAGCTTAAGTATAGGGGCGAGCTCCTACGAGCAGTACTTC. As protein: CASSLSIGASSYEQYF. Using reference TRBV7-6 and TRBJ2-7 for the parts outside the CDR3, the full variable domain is GAGVSQSPRYKVTKRGQDVALRCDPISGHVSLYWYRQALGQGPEFLTYFNYEAQQDKSGLPNDRFSAERPEGSISTLTIQRTEQRDSAMYRCASSLSIGASSYEQYFGPGTRLTVT.

J is TRBJ2-7 and V is TRBV5-4; maybe TRBD1 (6 bases). The CDR3 is made up of 13 amino acids. Germline V gives CDR1 SGHNT, CDR2 YYREEE (reference sequence). V lost 5 bases to trimming and J lost 1 base, with 10 bases between them. The CDR3 is CASRPQGSYEQYF. The DNA for the CDR3 is TGTGCCAGCAGACCACAGGGATCCTACGAGCAGTACTTC. Complete variable domain (other parts from reference TRBV5-4 and TRBJ2-7): ETGVTQSPTHLIKTRGQQVTLRCSSQSGHNTVSWYQQALGQGPQFIFQYYREEENGRGNFPPRFSGLQFPNYSSELNVNALELDDSALYLCASRPQGSYEQYFGPGTRLTVT.

The chain links TRBV14 to TRBJ2-3, with 10 bases aligning to TRBD1. Trimming cost V 1 base and J 1 base; bases outside gene matches: 2. CDR3 size: 16 residues. Germline CDR1 SGHDN, CDR2 FVKESK. The CDR3 protein is CASSQGGTGGTDTQYF. For the CDR3, the DNA is TGTGCCAGCAGCCAAGGTGGGACAGGGGGCACAGATACGCAGTATTTT.

The sample holds a few counts of this clone. The V and J genes are TRBV10-2 and TRBJ2-3; a weak D match, TRBD1 (6 bases). CDR3 length: 13 residues. Trimming removed 2 bases at V and 4 bases at J, with 7 bases between. Germline loops: CDR1 WSHSY, CDR2 SAAADI. CDR3 DNA sequence: TGCGCCAGCAGTGAGGGGGGCCCAGATACGCAGTATTTT. It yields the protein CASSEGGPDTQYF.

This chain joins TRBV6-5 and TRBJ1-4; D is unresolved. The germline V gene encodes CDR1 MNHEY and CDR2 SVGAGI. V was clipped by 8 bases and J by 1 base, with 8 bases between them. CDR3 size: 13 residues. CDR3 in amino acids: CASGRRTNEKLFF. The CDR3 DNA sequence: TGTGCCAGCGGGAGGAGAACTAATGAAAAACTGTTTTTT.